This TCR beta chain was identified during a study of blood T cell repertoires in COVID-19. Study background: Sites across the United States, Italy and Spain contributed samples from acute and convalescent COVID-19. Sources were T cells, B-cell-depleted T cells, or PBMCs; the material itself was cDNA or gDNA.

Clones were read by immunoSEQ multiplex PCR, and TCRdb kept only the in-frame ones, dropping some. The repertoire has some 40,000 clones, roughly 80% of them found once; the top ten carry roughly 20%. V was pared by 7 bases and J by 2 bases, with 12 bases between. Germline values: CDR1 SQVTM, CDR2 ANQGSEA. CDR3 size: 12 residues. The chain carries TRBV29-1 and TRBJ2-7; D possibly corresponds to TRBD1 (5 bases). The material sequenced was peripheral blood. The TCR sequence derives from a man in his 70s with acute or convalescent COVID-19. CDR3 nucleotide sequence: TGCAGCGCCAGACAGAAAACCTACGAGCAGTACTTC. Its translation: CSARQKTYEQYF.